This T cell receptor (beta chain) was documented in a study of Graves' ophthalmopathy and Graves' hyperthyroidism. Across the whole study: Before any treatment was given, at initial diagnosis, peripheral blood was collected. Broader study findings: Ophthalmopathy progression prediction by the model yielded a sensitivity of about 71% and a specificity of 72.22%.

This clonotype has at least ten counts. What it recognizes is unknown. The V and J ends lost 4 bases and 3 bases respectively, with 4 bases between them. The germline V gene has CDR1 MNHNS and CDR2 SASEGT. The CDR3 runs 13 residues. RNA transcripts yielded amplified TCR beta CDR3 regions. RT-PCR in the first round used HTBI primers; a second-round multiplex PCR followed. TCRdb analysed the multiplex PCR reads with MiXCR anew, one entry per CDR3 protein. Found here are almost 400,000 distinct CDR3 sequences, about 17% of them singletons; the top ten hold around 1.5%. Among the exclusions were patients with other autoimmune diseases, uncontrolled infections, pregnancy or lactation. PBMCs originated in about 10 ml of fresh peripheral blood.

The sample comprised peripheral blood. This receptor was identified in a woman aged 18-29 years with Graves' ophthalmopathy. The chain couples TRBV6-1 to TRBJ1-6; D gene ambiguous. CDR3 sequence: CASSGHYNSPLHF. In DNA form, the CDR3 reads TGTGCCAGCAGTGGACACTATAATTCACCCCTCCACTTT.